This T cell receptor beta chain appears in the sequencing data of a study of early T cells in non-severe SARS-CoV-2 infection. Whole-study context: The study sequenced bulk RNA from unsorted whole blood, with chains unpaired.

The CDR3 has 16 residues. CDR1 SNHLY and CDR2 FYNNEI come from the germline V gene. Trimming cost V 6 bases and J 1 base, with 18 bases left between them. For this clonotype: The antigen is unknown.

The study, taken as a whole, reports: The VDJdb matching leaned toward anti-spike CD8 responses and overlooked private and CD4 specificities.

The TCR library protocol was used to attach unique molecular identifiers. These identifiers were attached to individual cDNA molecules. TCRdb redid the calling of the 5' RACE reads with MiXCR, one entry per CDR3 protein. The sample holds about 56,000 distinct CDR3 sequences, about 14% seen once. The sample consisted of whole blood, taken at baseline. This receptor was obtained from an adult who was a healthcare worker with PCR-confirmed SARS-CoV-2 infection or an uninfected control (not recorded which). This chain connects TRBV2 to TRBJ1-1; D perhaps matches TRBD1 (6 bases). CDR3 region: CASRPWEQGQNTEAFF. The DNA of the CDR3 is TGTGCCAGCAGACCATGGGAACAGGGCCAGAACACTGAAGCTTTCTTT.